This is a list of T cell receptor beta chains from one sample in a study of T cell changes during pregnancy in multiple sclerosis. The table came from immunoSEQ multiplex PCR; TCRdb's copy has only in-frame clones and leaves some out. Among 70,000 to 95,000 clones, approximately 94% were seen once, and the ten largest hold approximately 2%. The specimen was peripheral blood, collected in the second trimester of pregnancy. These receptors all come from a female donor in good health, enrolled as a control in a pregnancy study. CDR3s include the opening cysteine and the closing phenylalanine or tryptophan. Fields, in order: V gene, clone size, J gene, D gene, CDR3 DNA, CDR3 protein. The D gene is left open where the match is weak. Not all rows give a size; the values are once, few, many and, for expanded clones, a class.

v_gene: TRBV7-7; abundance: -; j_gene: TRBJ2-1; d_gene: -; CDR3nt: TGTGCTAGCAGCTCCGGGGGTTTTAGGGATGAGCAGTTCTTC; CDR3aa: CASSSGGFRDEQFF
v_gene: TRBV6-5; abundance: -; j_gene: TRBJ2-7; d_gene: TRBD1; CDR3nt: TGTGCCAGCAGAACCGGGACAGGCTTCTACGAGCAGTACTTC; CDR3aa: CASRTGTGFYEQYF
v_gene: TRBV5-1; abundance: -; j_gene: TRBJ2-2; d_gene: -; CDR3nt: TGCGCCAGCAGCCCGTCCGGGGTAGTGAACGGGGAGCTGTTTTTT; CDR3aa: CASSPSGVVNGELFF
v_gene: TRBV9; abundance: -; j_gene: TRBJ1-2; d_gene: -; CDR3nt: TGTGCCAGCAGCGTAGGGGACTTATCGAACTATGGCTACACCTTC; CDR3aa: CASSVGDLSNYGYTF
v_gene: TRBV13; abundance: -; j_gene: TRBJ2-3; d_gene: TRBD2; CDR3nt: TGTGCCAGCAGCTCGACCGGGACTAGCGGGGGACTAAGCACAGATACGCAGTATTTT; CDR3aa: CASSSTGTSGGLSTDTQYF
v_gene: TRBV14; abundance: -; j_gene: TRBJ2-3; d_gene: -; CDR3nt: TGTGCCAGCAGCCCCAAGTCACAGATAGATACAGATACGCAGTATTTT; CDR3aa: CASSPKSQIDTDTQYF
v_gene: TRBV29-1; abundance: -; j_gene: TRBJ1-2; d_gene: -; CDR3nt: TGCAGCCTAAAGTATGGGGAGCGCGGCTACACCTTC; CDR3aa: CSLKYGERGYTF
v_gene: TRBV5-1; abundance: once; j_gene: TRBJ2-2; d_gene: -; CDR3nt: TGCGCCAGCAGCCTTACGGACAGGAACACCGGGGAGCTGTTTTTT; CDR3aa: CASSLTDRNTGELFF
v_gene: TRBV4-3; abundance: -; j_gene: TRBJ1-5; d_gene: TRBD1; CDR3nt: TGCGCCAGCAGCGACAGGGCATTCGGTCGTCAGCCCCAGCATTTT; CDR3aa: CASSDRAFGRQPQHF
v_gene: TRBV7-2; abundance: -; j_gene: TRBJ2-7; d_gene: -; CDR3nt: TGTGCCAGCAGTCGTACAGGAGCCTACGAGCAGTACTTC; CDR3aa: CASSRTGAYEQYF
v_gene: TRBV6-4; abundance: -; j_gene: TRBJ1-4; d_gene: TRBD1; CDR3nt: TGTGCCAGCAGCCCCGGGACAGTAACTAATGAAAAACTGTTTTTT; CDR3aa: CASSPGTVTNEKLFF
v_gene: TRBV7-6; abundance: -; j_gene: TRBJ1-3; d_gene: -; CDR3nt: TGTGCCAGCAGCCCCGGGACAAGCTCTGGAAACACCATATATTTT; CDR3aa: CASSPGTSSGNTIYF
v_gene: TRBV19; abundance: -; j_gene: TRBJ2-7; d_gene: TRBD1; CDR3nt: TGTGCCAGTAGTATAGGACGGGACAGCTCCTACGAGCAGTACTTC; CDR3aa: CASSIGRDSSYEQYF
v_gene: TRBV7-3; abundance: -; j_gene: TRBJ1-6; d_gene: -; CDR3nt: TGTGCCAGCAGCTTGGTCAGGGAATCACCCCTCCACTTT; CDR3aa: CASSLVRESPLHF
v_gene: TRBV28; abundance: -; j_gene: TRBJ2-4; d_gene: TRBD1; CDR3nt: TGTGCCAGCAGTTTCCTTAAACAGGGGGTGGACATTCAGTACTTC; CDR3aa: CASSFLKQGVDIQYF
v_gene: TRBV4-3; abundance: -; j_gene: TRBJ2-1; d_gene: TRBD2; CDR3nt: TGCGCCAGCAGCCAGGCCCAGCGGGGGGCCGTGGATGAGCAGTTCTTC; CDR3aa: CASSQAQRGAVDEQFF
v_gene: TRBV6-5; abundance: -; j_gene: TRBJ2-1; d_gene: TRBD2; CDR3nt: TGTGCCAGCACCCCTCCCGGAGGTAGCGGGGGAGAGCAGTTCTTC; CDR3aa: CASTPPGGSGGEQFF
v_gene: TRBV6-6; abundance: -; j_gene: TRBJ1-1; d_gene: -; CDR3nt: TGTGCCAGCAGTGATGGACAGAACACTGAAGCTTTCTTT; CDR3aa: CASSDGQNTEAFF
v_gene: TRBV19; abundance: -; j_gene: TRBJ2-3; d_gene: -; CDR3nt: TGTGCCAGTAGTATGCTCGGGACTGGGACAGATACGCAGTATTTT; CDR3aa: CASSMLGTGTDTQYF
v_gene: TRBV6-4; abundance: -; j_gene: TRBJ2-1; d_gene: TRBD2; CDR3nt: TGTGCCAGCAGTGACTCGGGACTAGCGGGGGGGGCATCCTACAATGAGCAGTTCTTC; CDR3aa: CASSDSGLAGGASYNEQFF
v_gene: TRBV27; abundance: -; j_gene: TRBJ1-5; d_gene: -; CDR3nt: TGTGCCAGCAGTACGGGTTTCAGCAATCAGCCCCAGCATTTT; CDR3aa: CASSTGFSNQPQHF
v_gene: TRBV7-2; abundance: -; j_gene: TRBJ2-2; d_gene: TRBD2; CDR3nt: TGTGCCAGCAGTCCCTGGGCGGGGGGGGACACCGGGGAGCTGTTTTTT; CDR3aa: CASSPWAGGDTGELFF
v_gene: TRBV9; abundance: once; j_gene: TRBJ1-6; d_gene: TRBD1; CDR3nt: TGTGCCAGCACCACAGGGGGAGGGGTTAATTCACCCCTCCACTTT; CDR3aa: CASTTGGGVNSPLHF
v_gene: TRBV7-3; abundance: -; j_gene: TRBJ2-3; d_gene: TRBD2; CDR3nt: TGTGCCAGCAGCCGTACGGCGGGAGCAACAGATACGCAGTATTTT; CDR3aa: CASSRTAGATDTQYF
v_gene: TRBV15; abundance: -; j_gene: TRBJ1-2; d_gene: -; CDR3nt: TGTGCCACCAGCAGAGATTGGGGGGGGGATAACTATGGCTACACCTTC; CDR3aa: CATSRDWGGDNYGYTF
v_gene: TRBV11-1; abundance: -; j_gene: TRBJ2-7; d_gene: -; CDR3nt: TGTGCCAGCAGCTTAGGGCAATTCTACGAGCAGTACTTC; CDR3aa: CASSLGQFYEQYF
v_gene: TRBV27; abundance: -; j_gene: TRBJ2-7; d_gene: -; CDR3nt: TGTGCCAGCAGAGTCGGACAGAACCTCTACGAGCAGTACTTC; CDR3aa: CASRVGQNLYEQYF
v_gene: TRBV13; abundance: -; j_gene: TRBJ2-1; d_gene: TRBD2; CDR3nt: TGTGCCAGCAGCCGAACTAGCGGGGGGGCCCATGAGCAGTTCTTC; CDR3aa: CASSRTSGGAHEQFF
v_gene: TRBV9; abundance: -; j_gene: TRBJ1-6; d_gene: -; CDR3nt: TGTGCCAGCAGCGGACTAGTGGGGAATTTTCCACCCCTCCACTTT; CDR3aa: CASSGLVGNFPPLHF
v_gene: TRBV2; abundance: -; j_gene: TRBJ1-6; d_gene: -; CDR3nt: TGTGCCAGCAGTGATCAGGGCGGATCACCCCTCCACTTT; CDR3aa: CASSDQGGSPLHF
v_gene: TRBV29-1; abundance: -; j_gene: TRBJ2-5; d_gene: TRBD2; CDR3nt: TGCAGCGTTGGGCTAGCGGGGGGGCTTAGAGAGACCCAGTACTTC; CDR3aa: CSVGLAGGLRETQYF
v_gene: TRBV28; abundance: -; j_gene: TRBJ1-1; d_gene: -; CDR3nt: TGTGCCAGCAGGACAGGCCTGAACACTGAAGCTTTCTTT; CDR3aa: CASRTGLNTEAFF
v_gene: TRBV7-2; abundance: -; j_gene: TRBJ1-1; d_gene: -; CDR3nt: TGTGCCAGCAGCCTATCGACAGGCCAGAACACTGAAGCTTTCTTT; CDR3aa: CASSLSTGQNTEAFF
v_gene: TRBV27; abundance: -; j_gene: TRBJ2-1; d_gene: -; CDR3nt: TGTGCCAGCAGTTTAGCCAGGGCACACAATGAGCAGTTCTTC; CDR3aa: CASSLARAHNEQFF
v_gene: TRBV6-1; abundance: -; j_gene: TRBJ2-5; d_gene: -; CDR3nt: TGTGCCAGCCGAACCCGGGACTTAGAGACCCAGTACTTC; CDR3aa: CASRTRDLETQYF
v_gene: TRBV5-1; abundance: -; j_gene: TRBJ2-7; d_gene: TRBD1; CDR3nt: TGCGCCAGCAGCCCGGGGGACAGGAAGTACGGCGAGCAGTACTTC; CDR3aa: CASSPGDRKYGEQYF
v_gene: TRBV9; abundance: -; j_gene: TRBJ2-1; d_gene: TRBD2; CDR3nt: TGTGCCAGCTGTCCTAGCGGGGCGCAGGAGCAGTTCTTC; CDR3aa: CASCPSGAQEQFF
v_gene: TRBV9; abundance: -; j_gene: TRBJ2-2; d_gene: -; CDR3nt: TGTGCCAGCAGCGCCCAGCTAGCGACCGGGGAGCTGTTTTTT; CDR3aa: CASSAQLATGELFF
v_gene: TRBV7-2; abundance: -; j_gene: TRBJ2-5; d_gene: TRBD2; CDR3nt: TGTGCCAGCAGCTTAAGCTCGGCGGGGGGGTGGGAGACCCAGTACTTC; CDR3aa: CASSLSSAGGWETQYF
v_gene: TRBV2; abundance: once; j_gene: TRBJ2-6; d_gene: -; CDR3nt: TGTGCCAGCAGTGTCGAGGAGGGGGCCAACGTCCTGACTTTC; CDR3aa: CASSVEEGANVLTF
v_gene: TRBV6-6; abundance: -; j_gene: TRBJ1-5; d_gene: TRBD1; CDR3nt: TGTGCCAGCAGCCGACAGGGGGCGCAGAGCAATCAGCCCCAGCATTTT; CDR3aa: CASSRQGAQSNQPQHF
v_gene: TRBV15; abundance: -; j_gene: TRBJ1-1; d_gene: -; CDR3nt: TGTGCCACCAGCAGAGATGGTAAAGGGACTCCTGAAGCTTTCTTT; CDR3aa: CATSRDGKGTPEAFF
v_gene: TRBV9; abundance: -; j_gene: TRBJ1-2; d_gene: TRBD1; CDR3nt: TGTGCCAGCAGCCGCGAAATGACAGGGACCTATGGCTACACCTTC; CDR3aa: CASSREMTGTYGYTF
v_gene: TRBV9; abundance: -; j_gene: TRBJ2-2; d_gene: -; CDR3nt: TGTGCCAGCAGCCAACTAATAAACACCGGGGAGCTGTTTTTT; CDR3aa: CASSQLINTGELFF
v_gene: TRBV27; abundance: -; j_gene: TRBJ1-5; d_gene: -; CDR3nt: TGTGCCAGCAGTTCCAGGGTCGGTAGCAATCAGCCCCAGCATTTT; CDR3aa: CASSSRVGSNQPQHF
v_gene: TRBV19; abundance: -; j_gene: TRBJ1-3; d_gene: TRBD1; CDR3nt: TGTGCCGCCCGGAGTAAGACAGGGGTCTCTGGAAACACCATATATTTT; CDR3aa: CAARSKTGVSGNTIYF
v_gene: TRBV2; abundance: -; j_gene: TRBJ1-1; d_gene: -; CDR3nt: TGTGCCAGCATCATCTCCGGGATTGCCGGGACTGAAGCTTTCTTT; CDR3aa: CASIISGIAGTEAFF
v_gene: TRBV6-1; abundance: -; j_gene: TRBJ1-5; d_gene: -; CDR3nt: TGTGCCAGCATGGAACAGGGCAATCAGCCCCAGCATTTT; CDR3aa: CASMEQGNQPQHF
v_gene: TRBV30; abundance: -; j_gene: TRBJ2-7; d_gene: -; CDR3nt: TGTGCCTGGAGTGTCGGGAGCTACGAGCAGTACTTC; CDR3aa: CAWSVGSYEQYF
v_gene: TRBV19; abundance: -; j_gene: TRBJ1-3; d_gene: -; CDR3nt: TGTGCCAGTAGCTCACCCCTGGCGGGACCAAACACCATATATTTT; CDR3aa: CASSSPLAGPNTIYF
v_gene: TRBV6-6; abundance: -; j_gene: TRBJ2-1; d_gene: -; CDR3nt: TGTGCCAGCAGCCCAAGAGCGGCCACCTCCTACAATGAGCAGTTCTTC; CDR3aa: CASSPRAATSYNEQFF
v_gene: TRBV7-2; abundance: -; j_gene: TRBJ2-7; d_gene: -; CDR3nt: TGTGCCAGCAGCTTCGATTACTACTCCTACGAGCAGTACTTC; CDR3aa: CASSFDYYSYEQYF
v_gene: TRBV7-8; abundance: -; j_gene: TRBJ1-5; d_gene: TRBD1; CDR3nt: TGTGCCAGCAGCTTGGACAGGGTTCGAAATCAGCCCCAGCATTTT; CDR3aa: CASSLDRVRNQPQHF
v_gene: TRBV19; abundance: -; j_gene: TRBJ1-3; d_gene: -; CDR3nt: TGTGCCAGTAGTACCCTGGCCACGTCAGGAAACACCATATATTTT; CDR3aa: CASSTLATSGNTIYF
v_gene: TRBV5-4; abundance: -; j_gene: TRBJ1-2; d_gene: -; CDR3nt: TGTGCCAGCAGCTTGGAAGGGGAATATGGCTACACCTTC; CDR3aa: CASSLEGEYGYTF
v_gene: TRBV30; abundance: -; j_gene: TRBJ1-5; d_gene: -; CDR3nt: TGTGCCTGGAGTCCCGACAGCGAACAGCCCCAGCATTTT; CDR3aa: CAWSPDSEQPQHF
v_gene: TRBV6-5; abundance: -; j_gene: TRBJ1-6; d_gene: -; CDR3nt: TGTGCCAGCAGTTACTTGGGGCAGGGGAACAATTCACCCCTCCACTTT; CDR3aa: CASSYLGQGNNSPLHF